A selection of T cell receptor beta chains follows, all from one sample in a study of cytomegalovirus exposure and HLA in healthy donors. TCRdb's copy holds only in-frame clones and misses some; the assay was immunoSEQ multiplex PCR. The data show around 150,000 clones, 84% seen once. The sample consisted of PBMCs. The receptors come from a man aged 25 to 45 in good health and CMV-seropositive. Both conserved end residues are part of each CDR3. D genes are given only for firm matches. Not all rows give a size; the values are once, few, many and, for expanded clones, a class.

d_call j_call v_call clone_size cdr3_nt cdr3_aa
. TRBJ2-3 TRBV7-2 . TGTGCCAGCAGCTTACTCGGGGATAACGCAGATACGCAGTATTTT CASSLLGDNADTQYF
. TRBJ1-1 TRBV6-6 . TGTGCCAGCAGTGACCCTTGGACGGACTACACTGAAGCTTTCTTT CASSDPWTDYTEAFF
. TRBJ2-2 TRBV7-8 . TGTGCCAGCAGCCCAATCGGGGGCACCGGGGAGCTGTTTTTT CASSPIGGTGELFF
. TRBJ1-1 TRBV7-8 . TGTGCCAGCAGCTTAGTGTGGCAGGGCGGCACTGAAGCTTTCTTT CASSLVWQGGTEAFF
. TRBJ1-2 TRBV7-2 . TGTGCCAGCAGCTTAGATAGGGCCCAGGGTGGCTACACCTTC CASSLDRAQGGYTF
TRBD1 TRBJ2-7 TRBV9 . TGTGCCAGCAGCGTATCGACAGGGGGCTCCGAGCAGTACTTC CASSVSTGGSEQYF
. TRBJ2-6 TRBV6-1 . TGTGCCAGCAGTGAATATGACACCTCTGGGGCCAACGTCCTGACTTTC CASSEYDTSGANVLTF
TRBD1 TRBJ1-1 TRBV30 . TGTGCCTGGGTGGACAGGCCGTACACTGAAGCTTTCTTT CAWVDRPYTEAFF
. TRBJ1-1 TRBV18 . TGTGCCAGCTCACCCCCTTCGCGGGCCACCATGAACACTGAAGCTTTCTTT CASSPPSRATMNTEAFF
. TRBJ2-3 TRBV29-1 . TGCAGCGTTGAGGGCTCACTGGCGGATACGCAGTATTTT CSVEGSLADTQYF
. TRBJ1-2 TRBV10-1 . TGCGCCAGCAGTGAGTCGGGGGCAGAAGGCTACACCTTC CASSESGAEGYTF
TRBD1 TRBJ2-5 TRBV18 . TGTGCCAGCATCGACAGGGAAGAGACCCAGTACTTC CASIDREETQYF
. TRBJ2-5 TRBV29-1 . TGCAGCGTTGAAGACCCCCAGGGTCTCTGGGAGACCCAGTACTTC CSVEDPQGLWETQYF
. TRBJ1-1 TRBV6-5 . TGTGCCAGCAGTTATAATAGGGGTGAAGCTTTCTTT CASSYNRGEAFF
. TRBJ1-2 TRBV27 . TGTGCCAGCAGTTTATCGCCCAGTCGTGGCTACACCTTC CASSLSPSRGYTF
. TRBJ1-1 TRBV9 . TGTGCCAGCAGCCCTTGGTTGGGGGGAGTAGCTTTCTTT CASSPWLGGVAFF
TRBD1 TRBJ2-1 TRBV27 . TGTGCCAGCAGTTGGACAGGGAGGAATGAGCAGTTCTTC CASSWTGRNEQFF
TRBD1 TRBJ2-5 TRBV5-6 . TGTGCCAGCAGCTGGGGACAGGGCGCGACCCAGTACTTC CASSWGQGATQYF
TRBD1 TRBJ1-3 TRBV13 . TGTGCCAGCAGCTTGACGGAGGACAGGGGGCGAGGAAACACCATATATTTT CASSLTEDRGRGNTIYF
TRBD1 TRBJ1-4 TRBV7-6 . TGTGCCAGCAGCTGGGGGACAGCGCGTAATGAAAAACTGTTTTTT CASSWGTARNEKLFF
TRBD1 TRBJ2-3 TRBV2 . TGTGCCAGCAGGGACAACCGGGACAGGGCAACAGATACGCAGTATTTT CASRDNRDRATDTQYF
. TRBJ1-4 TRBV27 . TGTGCCAGCGGTCCGTTAGCCAAGGGGGAAAAACTGTTTTTT CASGPLAKGEKLFF
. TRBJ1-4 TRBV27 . TGTGCCAGCAGTTTTGGGGGCTCAACTAATGAAAAACTGTTTTTT CASSFGGSTNEKLFF
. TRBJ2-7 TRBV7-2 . TGTGCCAGCAGCTTAGCCAGGGCCTACGAGCAGTACTTC CASSLARAYEQYF
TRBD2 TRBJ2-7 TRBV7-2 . TGTGCCAGCAGCTTAAGACTAGCGGGAGGTACCGAGCAGTACTTC CASSLRLAGGTEQYF
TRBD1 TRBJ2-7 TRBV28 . TGTGCCAGCAATTCGGGACAGGCATACTCCGAGCAGTACTTC CASNSGQAYSEQYF
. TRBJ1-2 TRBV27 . TGTGCCAGCAGTTTAAACTTTGCGCGGTATGGCTACACCTTC CASSLNFARYGYTF
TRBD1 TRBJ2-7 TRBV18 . TGTGCCAGCTCATCTGGACAGGAGGACTACGAGCAGTACTTC CASSSGQEDYEQYF
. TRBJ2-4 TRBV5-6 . TGTGCCAGCAGCAGGACAGCGAGTACGAGGGCCAAAAACATTCAGTACTTC CASSRTASTRAKNIQYF
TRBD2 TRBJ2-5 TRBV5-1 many TGCGCCAGCAGCTTGGTGGCGTCGGGGGGGCAAGAGACCCAGTACTTC CASSLVASGGQETQYF
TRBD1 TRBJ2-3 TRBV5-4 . TGTGCCAGCAGCCACCCTCGGACAGGGGTGGGTGAAGATACGCAGTATTTT CASSHPRTGVGEDTQYF
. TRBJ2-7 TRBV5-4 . TGTGCCAGCAGGGTTGAGGGAGGCCGACTTAGCGAGCAGTACTTC CASRVEGGRLSEQYF
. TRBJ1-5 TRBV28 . TGTGCCAGCAGTCCCCGCTTCGGTTATAGCAATCAGCCCCAGCATTTT CASSPRFGYSNQPQHF